The sequence of this T cell receptor (beta chain) was determined in a study of blood T cell repertoires in COVID-19. For the study at large: PBMCs, B-cell-depleted T cells, or T cells were the source of the cDNA or gDNA that made up the material.

V was clipped by 6 bases and J by 2 bases; unmatched bases: 5. The CDR3 loop spans 14 amino acids. From germline, CDR1 is SQVTM and CDR2 ANQGSEA. The authors' processing: Amplification of reference gene primers was used by the study to estimate nucleated cell counts. Data came from immunoSEQ multiplex PCR; TCRdb stores just in-frame clones and leaves some out. V, J and clone size reflect that table, while D and trimming were determined from the DNA. The sample holds approximately 91,000 clones; approximately 77% are singletons and the top ten take 8.5% to 10%. The V gene is TRBV29-1, the J gene TRBJ2-4; 9 nucleotides match TRBD1. This receptor was obtained from a woman over 75 with acute or convalescent COVID-19. Sequencing was performed on peripheral blood. This CDR3 is CSVAGQGTKNIQYF. The CDR3 DNA reads TGCAGCGTAGCCGGACAGGGGACCAAAAACATTCAGTACTTC.